The present entry profiles one T cell receptor (beta chain) with its context. Its antigen is not identified. PCR involved 60 Vbeta and 13 Jbeta primers. Assay used: immunoSEQ multiplex PCR; TCRdb lists only in-frame clones, some missing. The sample yields roughly 100,000 clones, about 80% seen once. These data come from a study of cytomegalovirus exposure and HLA in healthy donors. Overall study results and limits: Highest at DRB1 and lowest at HLA-C, TCR association rates differed among HLA loci in a later analysis.

The CDR3 extends over 16 amino acids. The germline gives CDR1 SGHTA, CDR2 FQGNSA. V shed 3 bases and J 2 bases; nucleotides not matched to a gene: 5. Source material: PBMCs. The chain uses TRBV7-2 and TRBJ1-5, with 9 bases matching TRBD1. The source of this sequence is a man aged 35 to 55 in good health and CMV-seronegative. The CDR3 is CASSFFRTGGNQPQHF. The CDR3 coding sequence is TGTGCCAGCAGCTTTTTCAGGACAGGGGGCAATCAGCCCCAGCATTTT.